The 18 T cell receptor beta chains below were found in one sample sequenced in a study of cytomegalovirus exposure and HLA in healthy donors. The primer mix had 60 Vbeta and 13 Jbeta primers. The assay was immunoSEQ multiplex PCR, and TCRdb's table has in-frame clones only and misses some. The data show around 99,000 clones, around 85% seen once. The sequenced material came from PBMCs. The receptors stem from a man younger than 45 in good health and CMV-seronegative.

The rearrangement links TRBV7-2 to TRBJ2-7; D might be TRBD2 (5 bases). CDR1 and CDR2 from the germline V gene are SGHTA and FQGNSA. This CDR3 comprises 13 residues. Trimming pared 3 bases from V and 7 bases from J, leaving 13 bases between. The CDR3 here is CASSLYNSGEQYF. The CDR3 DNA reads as TGTGCCAGCAGCTTGTACAATTCGGGGGAGCAGTACTTC.

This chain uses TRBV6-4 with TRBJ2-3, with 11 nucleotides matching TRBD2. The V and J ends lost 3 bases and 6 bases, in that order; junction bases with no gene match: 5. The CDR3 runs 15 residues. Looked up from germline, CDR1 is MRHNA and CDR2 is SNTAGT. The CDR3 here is CASSETSGSFDTQYF. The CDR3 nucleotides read TGTGCCAGCAGTGAAACTAGCGGGAGTTTTGATACGCAGTATTTT.

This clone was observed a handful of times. DNA of the CDR3: TGTGCCAGCAGTTACTCGGTATGGACAGGGGGCTATGGCTACACCTTC. Translation: CASSYSVWTGGYGYTF. J is TRBJ1-2 and V is TRBV6-5, with 10 bases that match TRBD1. V lost 0 bases, J lost 4 bases, and 5 bases stayed unmatched. The CDR3 is made up of 16 amino acids. Germline V CDR1 and CDR2: MNHEY, SVGAGI.

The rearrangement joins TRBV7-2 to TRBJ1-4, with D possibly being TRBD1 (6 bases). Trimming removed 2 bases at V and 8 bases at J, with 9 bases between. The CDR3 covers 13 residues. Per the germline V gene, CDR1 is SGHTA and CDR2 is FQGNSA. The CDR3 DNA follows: TGTGCCAGCAGCTTATACGGACAGGAAAAACTGTTTTTT. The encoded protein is CASSLYGQEKLFF.

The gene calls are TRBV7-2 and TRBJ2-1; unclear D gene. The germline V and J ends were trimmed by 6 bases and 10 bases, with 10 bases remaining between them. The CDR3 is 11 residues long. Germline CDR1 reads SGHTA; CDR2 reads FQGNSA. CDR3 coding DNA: TGTGCCAGCAGTTCTTTTGTGGAGCAGTTCTTC. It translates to CASSSFVEQFF.

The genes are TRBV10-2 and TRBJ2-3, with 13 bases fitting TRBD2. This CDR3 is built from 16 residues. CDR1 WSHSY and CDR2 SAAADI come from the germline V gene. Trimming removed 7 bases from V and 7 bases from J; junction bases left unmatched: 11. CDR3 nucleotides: TGCGCCAGCATTGACCTAGGACTAGCGGGAGTGAATACGCAGTATTTT. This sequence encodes CASIDLGLAGVNTQYF.

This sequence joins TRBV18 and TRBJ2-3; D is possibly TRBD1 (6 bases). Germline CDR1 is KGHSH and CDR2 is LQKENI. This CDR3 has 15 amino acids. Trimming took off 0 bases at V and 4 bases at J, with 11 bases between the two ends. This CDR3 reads CASSPPNRVADTQYF. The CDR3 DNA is TGTGCCAGCTCACCACCAAACAGGGTGGCAGATACGCAGTATTTT.

The CDR3 loop reads CASSADTNTEAFF. The CDR3 nucleotides are TGTGCCAGCAGTGCTGACACGAACACTGAAGCTTTCTTT. The chain carries TRBV2 and TRBJ1-1; D not resolved. The CDR3 runs to 13 residues. CDR1 SNHLY and CDR2 FYNNEI come from the germline V gene. The V end was cut by 4 bases, the J end by 1 base, with 7 bases between.

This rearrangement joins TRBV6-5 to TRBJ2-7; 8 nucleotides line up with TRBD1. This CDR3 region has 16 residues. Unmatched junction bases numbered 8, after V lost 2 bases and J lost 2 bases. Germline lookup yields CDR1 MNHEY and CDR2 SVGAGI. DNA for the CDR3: TGTGCCAGCAGTTACCCAACAGGGGGGCGAACCTACGAGCAGTACTTC. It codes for CASSYPTGGRTYEQYF.

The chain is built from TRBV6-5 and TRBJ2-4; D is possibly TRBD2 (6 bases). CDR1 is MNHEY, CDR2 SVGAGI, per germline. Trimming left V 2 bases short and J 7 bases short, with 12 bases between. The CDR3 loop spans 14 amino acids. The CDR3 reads CASSYGGAGNIQYF. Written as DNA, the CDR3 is TGTGCCAGCAGTTACGGCGGGGCTGGGAACATTCAGTACTTC.

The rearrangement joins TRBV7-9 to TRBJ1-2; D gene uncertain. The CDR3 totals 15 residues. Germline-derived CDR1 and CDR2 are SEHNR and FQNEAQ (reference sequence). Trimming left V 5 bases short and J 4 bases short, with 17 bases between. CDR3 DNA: TGTGCCAGCAGCCCCAACGCAGGCGACCTCTATGGCTACACCTTC. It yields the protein CASSPNAGDLYGYTF.

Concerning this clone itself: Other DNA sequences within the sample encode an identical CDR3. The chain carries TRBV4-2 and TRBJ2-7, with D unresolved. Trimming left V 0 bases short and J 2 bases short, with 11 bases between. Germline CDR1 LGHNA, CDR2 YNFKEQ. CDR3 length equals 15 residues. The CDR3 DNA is TGTGCCAGCAGCCAAGAGGTTTTCCCGGCCTACGAGCAGTACTTC. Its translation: CASSQEVFPAYEQYF.

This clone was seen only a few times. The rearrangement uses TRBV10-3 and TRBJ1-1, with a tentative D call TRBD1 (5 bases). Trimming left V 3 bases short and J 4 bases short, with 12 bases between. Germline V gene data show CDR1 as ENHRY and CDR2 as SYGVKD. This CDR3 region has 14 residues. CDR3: CAISDGMGGTEAFF. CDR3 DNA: TGTGCCATCAGTGACGGTATGGGGGGCACTGAAGCTTTCTTT.

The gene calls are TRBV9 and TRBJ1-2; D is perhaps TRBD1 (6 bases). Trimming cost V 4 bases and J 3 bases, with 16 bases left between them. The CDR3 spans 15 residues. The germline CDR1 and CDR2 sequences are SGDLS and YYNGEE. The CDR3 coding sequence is TGTGCCAGCAGCCCCACAGGGATAGGGGACTATGGCTACACCTTC. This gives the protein CASSPTGIGDYGYTF.

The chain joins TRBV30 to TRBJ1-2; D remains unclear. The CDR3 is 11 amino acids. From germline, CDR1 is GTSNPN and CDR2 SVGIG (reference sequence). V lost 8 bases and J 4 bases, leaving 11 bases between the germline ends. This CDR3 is CAGPRGYGYTF. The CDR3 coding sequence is TGTGCCGGTCCAAGAGGCTATGGCTACACCTTC.

The CDR3 region has the DNA TGTGCCACGACCCGGCGGGGGGCGGGAGATACGCAGTATTTT. Its protein is CATTRRGAGDTQYF. The genes are TRBV30 and TRBJ2-3, with TRBD2 matching 8 bases. CDR3 size: 14 residues. After removal of 8 bases from V and 5 bases from J, the junction contained 12 bases not matched to a gene. CDR1 is GTSNPN and CDR2 is SVGIG in the germline V gene (reference sequence).

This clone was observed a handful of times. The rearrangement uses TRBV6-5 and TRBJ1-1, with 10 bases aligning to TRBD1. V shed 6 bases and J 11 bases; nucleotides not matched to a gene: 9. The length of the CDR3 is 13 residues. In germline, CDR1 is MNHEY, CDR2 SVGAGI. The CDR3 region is CASRSTGGAGAFF. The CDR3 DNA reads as TGTGCCAGCAGATCGACAGGGGGCGCAGGGGCTTTCTTT.

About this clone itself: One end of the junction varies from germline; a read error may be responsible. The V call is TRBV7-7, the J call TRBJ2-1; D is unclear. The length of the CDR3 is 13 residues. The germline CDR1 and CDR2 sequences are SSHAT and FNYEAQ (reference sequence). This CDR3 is CASSFSTENEQFF. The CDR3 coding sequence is TGTGCTAGCAGCTTCTCGACTGAAAATGAGCAGTTCTTC.